The clone carrying this T cell receptor beta chain was detected many times. Its target is unknown. The entry originates in a study of T cells after yellow fever vaccination. Findings of the study overall: Contamination of FACS-sorted repertoires by abundant clonotypes from the bulk population could occur. Subsequent to the booster, the majority of primary-vaccination clones reappeared (96% CD4, 85% to 90% CD8).

Germline V gives CDR1 SGHRS, CDR2 YFSETQ. The CDR3 is 13 residues long. Trimming at V came to 10 bases and at J to 5 bases, leaving 11 bases not matched to a gene. MiXCR, run by TCRdb on the 5' RACE reads, gives a single entry per CDR3 protein. This repertoire shows 200,000 to 300,000 distinct CDR3 sequences, 13% found once; its top ten account for about 0.54%. The source material was CD4+ T cells sorted from PBMCs, sampled 45 days after the yellow fever booster vaccination. The chain uses TRBV5-1 and TRBJ2-7; 8 bases are shared with TRBD1. This receptor was taken from a man aged 30 to 39 who received the YFV17D yellow fever vaccine. CDR3 protein: CASQDREDDEQYF. The CDR3 DNA reads as TGCGCCTCCCAGGACAGGGAGGACGACGAGCAGTACTTC. Drawing the rest from reference TRBV5-1 and TRBJ2-7, the complete variable domain is KAGVTQTPRYLIKTRGQQVTLSCSPISGHRSVSWYQQTPGQGLQFLFEYFSETQRNKGNFPGRFSGRQFSNSRSEMNVSTLELGDSALYLCASQDREDDEQYFGPGTRLTVT.